These T cell receptor beta chains were read from a single sample in a study of CD4 T cells in relation to SARS-CoV-2 and coronaviruses. No antigen has been assigned to these receptors. Data came from immunoSEQ multiplex PCR; TCRdb stores just in-frame clones and leaves some out. Among more than 20,000 clones, more than 60% were seen once, and the ten largest hold about 20%. Sequencing was performed on CD4+ T cells from PBMCs, cultured in vitro. These receptors were taken from a human donor in good health. CDR3s include the opening cysteine and the closing phenylalanine or tryptophan. D genes are given only for firm matches. Some rows mark clone size as missing; the rest say once, few, many or name a class of expanded clone.

d_gene	len	j_gene	abundance	v_gene	CDR3nt	CDR3aa
NA	15	TRBJ2-5	NA	TRBV14	TGTGCCAGCAGCCAAGATCACCCGGACCTAGGGACCCAGTACTTC	CASSQDHPDLGTQYF
NA	14	TRBJ2-3	NA	TRBV2	TGTGCCAGCAGTGTCGACAGGGACTTAAATACGCAGTATTTT	CASSVDRDLNTQYF
TRBD1	18	TRBJ1-1	NA	TRBV24-1	TGTGCCACCAGTGATTCGGACCGGACAGGGGGCTGGGGCACTGAAGCTTTCTTT	CATSDSDRTGGWGTEAFF
TRBD1	17	TRBJ1-1	NA	TRBV19	TGTGCCAGTAGTAAAACGACAGGGGATTTGAGTAACACTGAAGCTTTCTTT	CASSKTTGDLSNTEAFF
TRBD2	16	TRBJ2-3	NA	TRBV7-2	TGTGCCAGCAGCTTAGGTCCTAGCGGAAGCACAGATACGCAGTATTTT	CASSLGPSGSTDTQYF
TRBD2	16	TRBJ2-4	NA	TRBV14	TGTGCCAGCAGCCAAGTCGGGGGAGGGCGGGAAAACATTCAGTACTTC	CASSQVGGGRENIQYF
NA	13	TRBJ2-3	NA	TRBV11-2	TGTGCCAGCAGCTTTCCAGTGGTAGATACGCAGTATTTT	CASSFPVVDTQYF
TRBD1	17	TRBJ2-1	NA	TRBV19	TGTGCCAGTAGTATAGAGGAGGGGGACAGGGGAAAGGCTGAGCAGTTCTTC	CASSIEEGDRGKAEQFF
NA	16	TRBJ2-5	once	TRBV5-1	TGCGCCAGCAGCTTGGCCCTTTTACAGGAGCAAGAGACCCAGTACTTC	CASSLALLQEQETQYF
TRBD1	14	TRBJ2-7	NA	TRBV2	TGTGCCAGCAGTGAATGGACAGGGGGAAACGAGCAGTACTTC	CASSEWTGGNEQYF
NA	14	TRBJ1-2	NA	TRBV11-2	TGTGCCAGCAGCCCCGGGCCCCAGGACTATGGCTACACCTTC	CASSPGPQDYGYTF
NA	17	TRBJ2-3	NA	TRBV21-1	TGTGCCAGCAGCTCGCGGACTAGCGGCCTGCCCACAGATACGCAGTATTTT	CASSSRTSGLPTDTQYF
NA	15	TRBJ1-1	NA	TRBV5-1	TGCGCCAGCAGCCCCCACGGGGGAAAGGGCACTGAAGCTTTCTTT	CASSPHGGKGTEAFF
NA	15	TRBJ1-1	NA	TRBV21-1	TGTGCCAGCAGCAGTCCCGGGGAAATGAACACTGAAGCTTTCTTT	CASSSPGEMNTEAFF
TRBD1	19	TRBJ2-2	NA	TRBV5-3	TGTGCCAGAACCCGATCGGGGACAGGGATAGGGAGGAACACCGGGGAGCTGTTTTTT	CARTRSGTGIGRNTGELFF
NA	16	TRBJ1-3	NA	TRBV6-6	TGTGCCAGCAAGAGAGTCGATAGGAACTCTGGAAACACCATATATTTT	CASKRVDRNSGNTIYF
NA	15	TRBJ2-3	NA	TRBV7-2	TGTGCCAGCAGCCTAACACTAGCTAGCACAGATACGCAGTATTTT	CASSLTLASTDTQYF
NA	15	TRBJ1-3	NA	TRBV14	TGTGCCAGCAGCCAAAACAGCCACTCTGGAAACACCATATATTTT	CASSQNSHSGNTIYF
NA	17	TRBJ1-3	NA	TRBV7-2	TGTGCCAGCAGCGGGGGGGACATTCGGCTCTCTGGAAACACCATATATTTT	CASSGGDIRLSGNTIYF
NA	13	TRBJ1-1	NA	TRBV6-5	TGTGCCAGCAGTCAAACATGGTACACTGAAGCTTTCTTT	CASSQTWYTEAFF
NA	14	TRBJ1-2	once	TRBV12-5	TGTGCTAGTGGTTTGGTAAGGGATAACTATGGCTACACCTTC	CASGLVRDNYGYTF
NA	15	TRBJ1-5	once	TRBV5-1	TGCGCCAGCAGCCTGGGTGGCGCGGAGAATCAGCCCCAGCATTTT	CASSLGGAENQPQHF
NA	12	TRBJ2-2	NA	TRBV2	TGTGCCAGCACCCAGGCTGCCGGGGAGCTGTTTTTT	CASTQAAGELFF
NA	12	TRBJ1-1	NA	TRBV28	TGTGCCAGCTGGAAGGACAGCCTGAAGGCTTTCTTT	CASWKDSLKAFF
TRBD2	16	TRBJ2-2	NA	TRBV4-3	TGCGCCAGCAGCCAAGTGACTAGCACGAACACCGGGGAGCTGTTTTTT	CASSQVTSTNTGELFF
NA	14	TRBJ1-5	NA	TRBV2	TGTGCCAGCAGCTCTTACAGTAGCAATCAGCCCCAGCATTTT	CASSSYSSNQPQHF
NA	14	TRBJ1-1	few	TRBV21-1	TGTGCCATCCCGACGGGCGGCACGAACACTGAAGCTTTCTTT	CAIPTGGTNTEAFF
TRBD2	18	TRBJ2-1	NA	TRBV12-5	TGTGCTAGTGGTTTGGTACTGACTAGCGGGGGGGATGGGAATGAGCAGTTCTTC	CASGLVLTSGGDGNEQFF
NA	13	TRBJ1-3	NA	TRBV7-8	TGTGCCAGCAGCTACAGGTCTGGAAACACCATATATTTT	CASSYRSGNTIYF
NA	12	TRBJ2-3	NA	TRBV6-2/TRBV6-3	TGTGCCAGCAGTTACGAAGTAGATACGCAGTATTTT	CASSYEVDTQYF
NA	17	TRBJ2-7	NA	TRBV4-3	TGCGCCAGCAGCCAAGATAGGGGGGCTAGCTTGATTGGGGAGCAGTACTTC	CASSQDRGASLIGEQYF
NA	12	TRBJ1-3	NA	TRBV29-1	TGCAGCGCGGTGGGGTCCTCGGACACCATATATTTT	CSAVGSSDTIYF